This entry describes one T cell receptor beta chain. These data come from a study of beta chain features in type 1 diabetes. The sequenced template was cDNA made from the entire isolated RNA. Reads from naive, central memory and regulatory T cell samples averaged about 3.9 million. Assay used: immunoSEQ multiplex PCR; TCRdb lists only in-frame clones, some missing. Seen here are hundreds of thousands of clones, 17% observed once, and the top ten hold about 0.02%. CDR1 is SGHAT and CDR2 is FQNNGV in the germline V gene. The trim removed 2 bases at V and 1 base at J, leaving 4 bases unmatched. The CDR3 is 17 amino acids.

The V gene is TRBV11-2, the J gene TRBJ2-2; 10 bases map to TRBD2. This sequence was found in a woman aged 18-35 years in good health. Sequencing was done on a sample of naive CD4+ T cells from blood. CDR3 amino acids: CASSLLSGRVNTGELFF. DNA for the CDR3: TGTGCCAGCAGCTTATTGAGCGGGAGGGTGAACACCGGGGAGCTGTTTTTT.